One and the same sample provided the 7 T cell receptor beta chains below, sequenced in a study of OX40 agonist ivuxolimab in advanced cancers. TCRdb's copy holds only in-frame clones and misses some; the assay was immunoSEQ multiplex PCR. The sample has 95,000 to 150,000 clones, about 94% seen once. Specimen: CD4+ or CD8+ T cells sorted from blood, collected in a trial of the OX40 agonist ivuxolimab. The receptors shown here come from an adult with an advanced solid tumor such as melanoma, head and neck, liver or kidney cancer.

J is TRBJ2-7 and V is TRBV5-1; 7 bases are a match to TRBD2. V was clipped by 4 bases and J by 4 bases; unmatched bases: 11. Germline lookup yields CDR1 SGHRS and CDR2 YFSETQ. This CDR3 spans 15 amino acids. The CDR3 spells CASSRIGLAAYEQYF. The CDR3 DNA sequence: TGCGCCAGCAGCCGTATTGGGCTAGCGGCTTACGAGCAGTACTTC.

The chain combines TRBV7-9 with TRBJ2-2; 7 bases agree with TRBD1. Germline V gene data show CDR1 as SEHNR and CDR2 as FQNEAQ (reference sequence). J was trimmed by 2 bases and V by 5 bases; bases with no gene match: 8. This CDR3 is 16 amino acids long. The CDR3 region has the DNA TGTGCCAGCAGCCCCGACGGGACAGCAAACACCGGGGAGCTGTTTTTT. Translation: CASSPDGTANTGELFF.

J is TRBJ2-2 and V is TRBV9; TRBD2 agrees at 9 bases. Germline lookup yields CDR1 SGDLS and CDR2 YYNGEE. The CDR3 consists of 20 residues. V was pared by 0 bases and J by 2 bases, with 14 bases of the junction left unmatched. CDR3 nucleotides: TGTGCCAGCAGCGTAGAACGGTGGATTAGCGGGGGACTAAACACCGGGGAGCTGTTTTTT. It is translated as CASSVERWISGGLNTGELFF.

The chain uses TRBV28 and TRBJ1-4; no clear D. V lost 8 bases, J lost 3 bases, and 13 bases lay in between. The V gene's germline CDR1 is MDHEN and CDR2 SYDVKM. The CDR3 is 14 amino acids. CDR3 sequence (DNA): TGTGCCAGCTTCGAGGGCCGGGCTAATGAAAAACTGTTTTTT. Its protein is CASFEGRANEKLFF.

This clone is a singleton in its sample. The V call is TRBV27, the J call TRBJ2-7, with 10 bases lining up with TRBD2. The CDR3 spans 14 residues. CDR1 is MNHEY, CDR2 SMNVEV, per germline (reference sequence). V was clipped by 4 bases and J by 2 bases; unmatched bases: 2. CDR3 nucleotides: TGTGCCAGCAGTTCTCTAGCGGGAGCCTACGAGCAGTACTTC. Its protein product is CASSSLAGAYEQYF.

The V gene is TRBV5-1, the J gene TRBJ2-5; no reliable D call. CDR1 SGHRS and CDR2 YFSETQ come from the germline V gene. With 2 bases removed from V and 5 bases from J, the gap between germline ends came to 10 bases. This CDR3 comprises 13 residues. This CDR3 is CASSFGVRETQYF. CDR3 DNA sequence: TGCGCCAGCAGCTTTGGGGTCCGGGAGACCCAGTACTTC.

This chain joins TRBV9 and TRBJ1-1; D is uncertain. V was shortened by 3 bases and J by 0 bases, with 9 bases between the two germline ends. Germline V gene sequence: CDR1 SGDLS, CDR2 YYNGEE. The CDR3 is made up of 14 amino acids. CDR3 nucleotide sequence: TGTGCCAGCAGCGCATATACAGTGAACACTGAAGCTTTCTTT. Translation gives CASSAYTVNTEAFF.